This T cell receptor beta chain was retrieved from a study of cytomegalovirus exposure and HLA in healthy donors. CDR1 WSHSY and CDR2 SAAADI come from the germline V gene. Losses at the gene ends were 7 bases for V and 2 bases for J; bases not matched to a gene: 4. The CDR3 spans 14 residues. PCR was performed using 60 Vbeta and 13 Jbeta primers. TCRdb keeps only in-frame clones here, not all; method: immunoSEQ multiplex PCR. This sample has roughly 80,000 clones; 74% occur once, and the top ten carry 6.2%. Sequenced sample: PBMCs. The sequence derives from a woman aged 45 to 65 in good health and CMV-seropositive. The chain carries TRBV10-2 and TRBJ2-3; the match to TRBD2 covers 9 bases. The CDR3 DNA reads TGCGCCAGCACCCTAGCGGGATTCACAGATACGCAGTATTTT. Protein sequence: CASTLAGFTDTQYF.